This T cell receptor beta chain was retrieved from a study of breast tumors, draining lymph nodes, adjacent tissues (TCRdb year 2016). Study-wide context: TCR beta repertoires were compared across tumor, adjacent nontumor tissue and axillary lymph nodes obtained from breast cancer patients. The study aimed to assess the relationships and possible T-cell exchange between tumor, surrounding tissue and draining lymph node repertoires in human breast cancer.

Sequenced using an Illumina HiSeq 2000. TCR beta chain libraries were generated by multiplex PCR amplification. The amplified TCR beta chain products were analyzed by high-throughput sequencing. TCRdb reprocessing: public reads trimmed at Q25 with fastp, clones called with MiXCR, in-frame beta chains kept. Each entry merges the rows of one CDR3 protein and shows their most common DNA and genes. Recorded for this sample are 200,000 to 300,000 distinct CDR3 sequences; 30% of them occurred a single time. The top ten clones comprise about 1% of the sample. The paper's findings and limits, for the study overall: Tumors showed preferential V and J gene usage, and their T-cell repertoire diversity fell below that of lymph nodes yet above that of nontumor tissue. The study presented the conclusion that tumor T cells originate in lymph nodes as consistent with a hypothesis, not as something directly demonstrated. Tumor and nontumor tissue repertoires were found to be significantly more similar in luminal-like than in basal-like breast cancer. A scenario in which most tumor T cells derive from the lymph node and then expand within tumor tissue was judged to be consistent with the data.

This clonotype was seen many times. Its cognate antigen has yet to be identified. No base quality information exists; no much larger clone differs at one position. The axillary draining lymph nodes of breast cancer patients were the source of the lymph node samples. This sequence originates from a female donor with breast cancer. Some clones in this sample may be carry-over from other donors' samples. Material: axillary lymph node tissue.

The bases read TGTGCCAGCAGCTTGTTTGTACAGGGAAATTCACCCCTCCACTTT. The translation is CASSLFVQGNSPLHF. The rearrangement joined TRBV5-6 to TRBJ1-6; TRBD1 might be the D gene, on 6 matching bases. The germline V gene supplies CDR1 SGHDT and CDR2 YYEEEE. From cysteine to phenylalanine, the CDR3 is 15 amino acids long. Only CDR3 DNA is held: 45 bases, read in frame from base 1. Trimming removed 1 base from V and 7 bases from J, leaving 12 bases between the germline ends. The CDR3, completed at both ends by the reference TRBV5-6 and TRBJ1-6 genes, gives the full variable domain DAGVTQSPTHLIKTRGQQVTLRCSPKSGHDTVSWYQQALGQGPQFIFQYYEEEERQRGNFPDRFSGHQFPNYSSELNVNALLLGDSALYLCASSLFVQGNSPLHFGNGTRLTVT.